One sample yielded the 24 T cell receptor beta chains listed below, sequenced in a study of CD8 T cells in ankylosing spondylitis. Each CDR3 protein is one row after TCRdb ran MiXCR on the 5' RACE reads. This table holds hundreds of thousands of distinct CDR3 sequences, roughly 8.2% found once. Material: blood, either unsorted or a sorted T cell fraction (not recorded which). Every receptor here comes from a female donor with ankylosing spondylitis or in good health (not recorded which).

This clonotype was counted ten times or more. This chain links TRBV20-1 with TRBJ2-5, with D unclear. Per the germline V gene, CDR1 is DFQATT and CDR2 is SNEGSKA (reference sequence). The CDR3 runs 13 residues. V was trimmed by 6 bases and J by 5 bases, leaving 16 bases between them. DNA for the CDR3: TGCAGTGCCGCCCCTAAGGTGGGGGAGACCCAGTACTTC. Its translation is CSAAPKVGETQYF.

This clonotype was found a few times. The chain joins TRBV7-2 to TRBJ2-2, with 7 bases identical to TRBD1. After removal of 5 bases from V and 5 bases from J, the junction contained 8 bases not matched to a gene. Germline-derived CDR1 and CDR2 are SGHTA and FQGNSA. CDR3 length: 15 residues. The CDR3 DNA reads TGTGCCAGCAGCGCGACAGGGTTCGGTACCGGGGAGCTGTTTTTT. Protein product: CASSATGFGTGELFF.

This clonotype appeared many times. V is TRBV10-3 and J is TRBJ1-1; D might be TRBD1 (6 bases). With 8 bases removed from V and 5 bases from J, the gap between germline ends came to 12 bases. Germline values: CDR1 ENHRY, CDR2 SYGVKD. The CDR3 is 12 amino acids. For the CDR3, the DNA is TGTGCCATCGGCAGGGGAGGGACTGAAGCTTTCTTT. Its protein product is CAIGRGGTEAFF.

This rearrangement joins TRBV5-1 to TRBJ1-4; no firm D call. CDR3 length: 15 residues. Trimming removed 2 bases at V and 6 bases at J, with 14 bases between. Germline V gives CDR1 SGHRS, CDR2 YFSETQ. The CDR3 region is CASSFDGLSHEKLFF. CDR3 coding DNA: TGCGCCAGCAGCTTCGACGGTCTTTCACATGAAAAACTGTTTTTT.

Ten or more counts support this clonotype. The chain links TRBV7-9 to TRBJ2-3; D remains unclear. CDR1 and CDR2 from the germline V gene are SEHNR and FQNEAQ (reference sequence). V was clipped by 3 bases and J by 4 bases, with 8 bases between them. CDR3 length: 13 amino acids. The DNA of the CDR3 is TGTGCCAGCAGCTTCCTTACCTCAGATACGCAGTATTTT. Amino acid sequence: CASSFLTSDTQYF.

There are many counts of this clonotype. This chain links TRBV7-8 with TRBJ2-1, with 10 bases fitting TRBD2. The CDR3 runs to 15 residues. V was pared by 2 bases and J by 7 bases, with 5 bases of the junction left unmatched. The germline CDR1 and CDR2 sequences are SGHVS and FQNEAQ. CDR3 protein: CASSLSGGVPNEQFF. CDR3 DNA sequence: TGTGCCAGCAGCTTAAGCGGGGGGGTTCCGAATGAGCAGTTCTTC.

This clonotype was observed many times. The rearrangement joins TRBV6-2 or TRBV6-3 to TRBJ2-7; D tentatively fits TRBD1 or TRBD2 (5 bases each). CDR3 length equals 14 residues. Germline lookup yields CDR1 MNHEY and CDR2 SVGEGT. The V end was cut by 0 bases, the J end by 6 bases, with 12 bases between. The CDR3 loop reads CASSYSTEGSEQYF. Here the CDR3 DNA reads TGTGCCAGCAGTTACTCGACAGAGGGGAGCGAGCAGTACTTC.

This clonotype showed up many times. The chain employs TRBV20-1 and TRBJ2-1; D is tentatively TRBD1 or TRBD2 (5 bases each). The germline CDR1 and CDR2 sequences are DFQATT and SNEGSKA (reference sequence). CDR3 size: 15 residues. The germline V and J ends were trimmed by 6 bases and 1 base, with 16 bases remaining between them. CDR3 DNA: TGCAGTGCGCCGGGGCCGGGGAAATCCTACAATGAGCAGTTCTTC. Encoded protein: CSAPGPGKSYNEQFF.

This clonotype was found many times. The rearrangement links TRBV5-5 to TRBJ2-2, with D maybe TRBD1 (6 bases). The germline V and J ends were trimmed by 4 bases and 7 bases, with 17 bases remaining between them. The CDR3 has 15 residues. Germline CDR1 SGHKS, CDR2 YYEKEE (reference sequence). CDR3 protein: CASSVNRVSYGELFF. In DNA form, the CDR3 reads TGTGCCAGCAGCGTAAACAGGGTTAGCTACGGGGAGCTGTTTTTT.

This clonotype was seen many times. The J gene is TRBJ2-7, the V gene TRBV20-1; tentative D call: TRBD1 (6 bases). The CDR3 length is 14 residues. Trimming pared 0 bases from V and 2 bases from J, leaving 11 bases between. Germline V gene data show CDR1 as DFQATT and CDR2 as SNEGSKA (reference sequence). CDR3 amino acids: CSARDTSGAYEQYF. Written as DNA, the CDR3 is TGCAGTGCTAGAGATACCTCAGGGGCCTACGAGCAGTACTTC.

This clonotype was detected ten times or more. The gene calls are TRBV29-1 and TRBJ2-5, with 11 bases aligning to TRBD1. CDR3 length equals 14 residues. J gave up 2 bases and V 7 bases, and 6 bases lay outside the gene matches. CDR1 is SQVTM, CDR2 ANQGSEA, per germline. CDR3 sequence: CSAPGQGAQETQYF. The CDR3, as DNA: TGCAGCGCGCCCGGACAGGGGGCTCAAGAGACCCAGTACTTC.

This clonotype appeared many times. This chain uses TRBV7-8 with TRBJ1-5; no firm D call. Germline loops: CDR1 SGHVS, CDR2 FQNEAQ. The V end was cut by 4 bases, the J end by 6 bases, with 7 bases between. The CDR3 covers 12 residues. In nucleotides, the CDR3 is TGTGCCAGCAGCTCTTTAACTCAGCCCCAGCATTTT. Translated, it gives CASSSLTQPQHF.

This clonotype occurred many times. J is TRBJ2-7 and V is TRBV25-1; 14 nucleotides line up with TRBD2. The CDR3 loop spans 15 amino acids. Germline V gene data show CDR1 as MGHDK and CDR2 as SYGVNS. V lost 3 bases and J lost 9; bases outside the gene matches: 7. The CDR3 here is CASSDGAGLAGAQYF. Here the CDR3 DNA reads TGTGCCAGCAGTGATGGGGCGGGACTAGCGGGAGCGCAGTACTTC.

This clonotype was recorded at least ten times. The chain joins TRBV24-1 to TRBJ1-1, with D perhaps matching TRBD1 (6 bases). Germline CDR1 and CDR2: KGHDR and SFDVKD. V was cut by 6 bases and J by 4 bases, with 11 bases left in between. This CDR3 contains 13 residues. The CDR3 loop is CATSPGASTEAFF. The CDR3 DNA is TGTGCCACCAGTCCGGGGGCGAGCACTGAAGCTTTCTTT.

As concerns this clonotype: A much bigger clone sits one base away, suggesting this may be a read error. The chain couples TRBV5-4 to TRBJ2-2; D gene ambiguous. The V end lost 3 bases, the J end lost 1 base, and 4 bases lay between the germline ends. The CDR3 contains 13 residues. In germline, CDR1 is SGHNT, CDR2 YYREEE (reference sequence). The CDR3, as DNA: TGTGCCAGCAGCTACCTGAACACCGGGGAGCTGTTTTTT. This codes for CASSYLNTGELFF.

This clonotype occurred many times. The rearrangement uses TRBV20-1 and TRBJ2-5; TRBD2 might be the D (6 bases). V was cut by 1 base and J by 9 bases, with 18 bases left in between. The CDR3 runs 14 residues. Germline V gene data show CDR1 as DFQATT and CDR2 as SNEGSKA (reference sequence). The CDR3 region is CSARAGTYSAAQYF. DNA of the CDR3: TGCAGTGCTAGAGCGGGGACTTACTCCGCGGCCCAGTACTTC.

There are many counts of this clonotype. The DNA for the CDR3 is TGTGCCAGCAGTCCGGGACAGGGCGTTTACGAGCAGTACTTC. It yields the protein CASSPGQGVYEQYF. The rearrangement joins TRBV6-2 or TRBV6-3 to TRBJ2-7; 9 bases line up with TRBD1. The CDR3 has 14 residues. Unmatched junction bases numbered 6, after V lost 5 bases and J lost 4 bases. Germline CDR1 is MNHEY and CDR2 is SVGEGT.

This chain connects TRBV20-1 to TRBJ2-2; 8 bases are a match to TRBD2. The length of the CDR3 is 14 residues. CDR1 DFQATT and CDR2 SNEGSKA come from the germline V gene (reference sequence). The V gene end was trimmed by 6 bases and the J gene end by 1 base; junction bases not matched to a gene: 4. The CDR3 protein is CSARGGLNTGELFF. The CDR3 coding sequence is TGCAGTGCCCGGGGGGGGCTGAACACCGGGGAGCTGTTTTTT.

The sample holds many counts of this clonotype. The V and J genes are TRBV6-1 and TRBJ1-5; the match to TRBD1 covers 8 bases. The CDR3 runs 14 residues. CDR1 MNHNS and CDR2 SASEGT come from the germline V gene. The V gene end was trimmed by 4 bases and the J gene end by 7 bases; junction bases not matched to a gene: 6. The chain's CDR3 is CASSGTGREQPQHF. The CDR3 DNA follows: TGTGCCAGCAGTGGGACAGGGCGGGAGCAGCCCCAGCATTTT.

The J gene is TRBJ2-7, the V gene TRBV7-2, with unresolved D. V lost 5 bases, J lost 0 bases, and 8 bases lay in between. The CDR3 has 13 amino acids. Germline values: CDR1 SGHTA, CDR2 FQGNSA. CDR3 region: CASSPVSSYEQYF. The CDR3 DNA sequence: TGTGCCAGCAGCCCTGTGAGCTCCTACGAGCAGTACTTC.

This clonotype was seen many times. The rearrangement uses TRBV2 and TRBJ1-2; 7 bases agree with TRBD1. Germline V gene sequence: CDR1 SNHLY, CDR2 FYNNEI. The CDR3 covers 13 residues. The J segment lost 2 bases and the V segment lost 10 bases, leaving 7 bases of the junction unmatched. CDR3: CATPGGQNYGYTF. Here the CDR3 DNA reads TGTGCCACCCCCGGGGGACAGAACTATGGCTACACCTTC.

The chain links TRBV30 to TRBJ1-2, with TRBD1 matching 7 bases. The CDR3 contains 13 residues. The germline V gene encodes CDR1 GTSNPN and CDR2 SVGIG (reference sequence). V lost 8 bases, J lost 4 bases, and 10 bases stayed unmatched. The CDR3 DNA follows: TGTGCCCGGGAAGGACAGGAACGCTATGGCTACACCTTC. The encoded protein is CAREGQERYGYTF.

This clonotype was seen ten or more times. The CDR3 region has the DNA TGCAGTGCTTGGGACAGGGGAGGACTGTTTTTT. Residues: CSAWDRGGLFF. The chain couples TRBV20-1 to TRBJ1-4; the match to TRBD1 covers 10 bases. This CDR3 has 11 amino acids. The germline V gene encodes CDR1 DFQATT and CDR2 SNEGSKA (reference sequence). V trimming: 5 bases; J trimming: 13 bases; junction bases outside the gene matches: 4.

This clonotype was detected only a few times. V is TRBV7-2 and J is TRBJ2-1, with no clear D. This CDR3 is 15 amino acids long. The germline gives CDR1 SGHTA, CDR2 FQGNSA. With 5 bases removed from V and 3 bases from J, the gap between germline ends came to 14 bases. The CDR3 sequence is CASSLVASIYNEQFF. The CDR3 DNA reads TGTGCCAGCAGCCTCGTGGCCTCGATCTACAATGAGCAGTTCTTC.